This entry is about one T cell receptor (beta chain). Its matching antigen is unknown. The sample is drawn from a study of blood T cells in healthy people across ages. At the level of the study: Capture via template switching afforded approximately one barcoded beta molecule per two T cells. Whole-study findings and limits: CMV status of donors was not determined, possibly confounding expanded clonotype changes.

Germline assignment: CDR1 KGHSH and CDR2 LQKENI. The CDR3 contains 15 residues. V lost 1 base, J lost 1 base, and 10 bases lay in between. A sample-barcoded 5' primer and a J-beta primer mix were used in a second PCR of roughly 6 to 12 cycles. MiXCR, run by TCRdb on the 5' RACE reads, gives a single entry per CDR3 protein. This table holds about 1.5 million distinct CDR3 sequences, less than 45% found once. Sequencing used blood. The sequence was collected from a woman between 18 and 29 years old in good health. This chain links TRBV18 with TRBJ1-2; the D gene is possibly TRBD1 (5 bases). This chain's CDR3 is CASSPLVTDNYGYTF. The CDR3 nucleotides are TGTGCCAGCTCACCACTGGTGACAGATAACTATGGCTACACCTTC.